This record concerns one TCR beta chain sequence. This receptor's antigen is unknown. No base qualities exist here, and no much larger clone lies one base off it. This record comes from a study of sequential checkpoint blockade in melanoma (dated by TCRdb to between 2019 and 2020). Study-level background: Patients were assigned by 1:1 randomization to either first-line nivolumab followed by ipilimumab (arm A) or ipilimumab followed by nivolumab (arm B). Maintenance nivolumab was given following each of the two trial sequences. What the authors observed across the whole study: Validation of the response-prediction model combining TCR metrics and mutation burden is needed in larger, independent patient cohorts.

The treatment or condition tag for this specimen amounts to: randomized to nivolumab then ipilimumab (arm A) or the reverse (arm B). None of the trial patients had been given prior DNA-damaging chemotherapy. On a FACS Aria II flow cytometer, live CD3+CD8+ cells that were negative for CD19 and CD56 were sorted from thawed PBMCs. Samples came from patients with melanoma in CheckMate 064, a randomized, open-label phase II trial of sequential checkpoint blockade. Peripheral blood mononuclear cells were collected by leukapheresis, purified with Ficoll-Paque, and frozen in human serum with approximately 10% DMSO. Purity of sorted blood CD3+CD8+ cells was verified at >98% immediately after sorting, followed by DNA extraction. TCRbeta CDR3 regions were immunosequenced from genomic DNA with the immunoSEQ Assay. Genomic DNA was amplified by bias-controlled multiplex PCR before high-throughput sequencing. As for how the authors treated the data: To quantify the absolute abundance of each unique TCRbeta CDR3 region, the sequences were collapsed and filtered. Clonality, defined as 1 minus Pielou's evenness, was calculated using only productive rearrangements. Clones with significantly greater frequencies in on-treatment versus baseline samples were identified using a previously published method. TCRdb holds this immuneACCESS table with in-frame rearrangements only. Some clones are missing; in checked studies, unresolved V genes explain under half, and the rest has no known cause. The DNA gave D and trimming, while V, J and clone size come from that table. The sample table lists tens of thousands of clones, around 80% of them with a count of one. Of the sample, about 9.9% is held by the ten largest clones.

The CDR3 starts with the cysteine, ends with the phenylalanine, and has 16 residues. This entry keeps only the CDR3 DNA: 48 bases, framed from base 1. Trimming accounts for 4 bases at V and 5 bases at J, while the number of junction bases matched to no gene is 13. As encoded in the germline V gene, CDR1 is SGDLS while CDR2 is YYNGEE. The receptor was isolated from a human donor with melanoma. Recombination linked TRBV9 to TRBJ1-1; 8 bases in between match TRBD1. Material: CD8+ T cells sorted from blood (inferred from file names), obtained from a patient given nivolumab and ipilimumab in sequence. CDR3 loop: CASSPGIQGAQTEAFF. The DNA sequence reads TGTGCCAGCAGCCCTGGGATTCAGGGGGCGCAAACTGAAGCTTTCTTT.